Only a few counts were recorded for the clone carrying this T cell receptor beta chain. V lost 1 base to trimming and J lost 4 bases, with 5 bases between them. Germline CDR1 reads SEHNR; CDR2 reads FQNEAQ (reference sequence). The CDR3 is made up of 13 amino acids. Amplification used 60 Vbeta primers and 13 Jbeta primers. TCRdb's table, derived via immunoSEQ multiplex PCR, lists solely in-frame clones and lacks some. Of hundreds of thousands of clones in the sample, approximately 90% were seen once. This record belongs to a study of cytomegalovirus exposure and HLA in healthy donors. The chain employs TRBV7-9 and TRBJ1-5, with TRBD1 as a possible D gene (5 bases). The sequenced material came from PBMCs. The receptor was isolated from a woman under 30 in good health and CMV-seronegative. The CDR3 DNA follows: TGTGCCAGCAGCTTAGACAGGAATCAGCCCCAGCATTTT. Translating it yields CASSLDRNQPQHF.